In this sample, the clone carrying this TCR beta chain turned up many times. The target antigen is unknown. These data come from a study of CD8 T cells in ankylosing spondylitis. The CDR3 is 11 amino acids. V shed 5 bases and J shed 12 bases, with 14 bases lying between them. The V gene's germline CDR1 is DFQATT and CDR2 SNEGSKA (reference sequence). Library preparation for TCR beta used quantitative 5'-RACE with molecular barcodes. TCRdb used MiXCR to reprocess the 5' RACE reads, holding one entry per CDR3 protein. The data contain 200,000 to 300,000 distinct CDR3 sequences, 24% of them seen just once; the ten biggest clones take up roughly 0.67%. Broader study findings: Ankylosing spondylitis blood appeared to be characterized by a TCR beta motif of eight highly homologous variants. A CD8+ phenotype characterized the disease-linked clones, which were relatively rare in peripheral blood. Disease-linked clones were reportedly significantly enriched in matched ankylosing spondylitis synovial fluid.

The gene calls are TRBV20-1 and TRBJ1-5, with D uncertain. Material for sequencing was blood, either unsorted or a sorted T cell fraction (not recorded which). This TCR was sampled from a male donor with ankylosing spondylitis or in good health (not recorded which). CDR3 sequence: CSASSPQDQHF. The DNA of the CDR3 is TGCAGTGCTTCCTCCCCCCAGGACCAGCATTTT.